This T cell receptor beta chain derives from a study of control samples from healthy donors and cancer patients. The CDR3 is 13 residues long. Germline V gene sequence: CDR1 MRHNA, CDR2 SNTAGT. With V trimmed by 7 bases and J by 11 bases, 10 bases remained unmatched. Assay: immunoSEQ multiplex PCR; the TCRdb copy retains only in-frame clones and omits some. The sample comprises approximately 190,000 clones, roughly nine tenths of which are singletons, and less than 2% rests with the top ten. Sequencing used blood. The V gene is TRBV6-4, the J gene TRBJ1-2, with 10 bases that match TRBD1. The origin of this receptor is a man aged 25-45 years in good health. The CDR3 DNA sequence: TGTGCCAGCAAACCGGGACAGGGGAGTTCTTACACCTTC. Translating it yields CASKPGQGSSYTF.